This T cell receptor beta chain comes out of a study of control samples from healthy donors and cancer patients. The data were produced by immunoSEQ multiplex PCR, yet TCRdb's version contains in-frame clones alone and is incomplete. The sample has about 130,000 clones; 85% to 95% are singletons. The CDR3 spans 15 residues. Germline V gene sequence: CDR1 SGHRS, CDR2 YFSETQ. V was clipped by 3 bases and J by 2 bases; unmatched bases: 2. The sample comprised PBMCs. The rearrangement uses TRBV5-1 and TRBJ2-6; 7 nucleotides align to TRBD1. This receptor was taken from an elderly man with head and neck cancer. CDR3 DNA: TGCGCCAGCAGCTCCCAGGGGGCTGGGGCCAACGTCCTGACTTTC. Encoded protein: CASSSQGAGANVLTF.